These 14 T cell receptor beta chains came from one sample sequenced in a study of blood T cell repertoires in COVID-19. Clones were read by immunoSEQ multiplex PCR, and TCRdb kept only the in-frame ones, dropping some. The data contain approximately 150,000 clones, about 85% of them seen just once; the ten biggest clones take up 0.8% to 1.2%. Sequences were obtained from peripheral blood. The receptors derive from a man aged 35 to 55 with acute or convalescent COVID-19.

The chain has TRBV2 and TRBJ2-5; D unclear. The CDR3 spans 14 residues. The germline CDR1 and CDR2 sequences are SNHLY and FYNNEI. V was trimmed by 1 base and J by 2 bases, leaving 8 bases between them. Written as DNA, the CDR3 is TGTGCCAGCAGTGAAGATGACTTACAAGAGACCCAGTACTTC. The encoded protein is CASSEDDLQETQYF. Variable domain in full (rest from reference TRBV2 and TRBJ2-5): EPEVTQTPSHQVTQMGQEVILRCVPISNHLYFYWYRQILGQKVEFLVSFYNNEISEKSEIFDDQFSVERPDGSNFTLKIRSTKLEDSAMYFCASSEDDLQETQYFGPGTRLLVL.

The chain has TRBV3-1 (or the pseudogene TRBV3-2) and TRBJ1-6, with 10 positions matching TRBD1. This CDR3 spans 14 amino acids. Germline V gene lookup returns CDR1 LGHDT and CDR2 YNNKEL (reference sequence). J was trimmed by 11 bases and V by 4 bases; bases with no gene match: 5. The CDR3 sequence: CASSPGQGFAPLHF. The DNA of the CDR3 is TGTGCCAGCAGCCCGGGACAGGGGTTTGCACCCCTCCACTTT.

This clone was counted a few times. The genes are TRBV5-1 and TRBJ1-6; D perhaps matches TRBD1 (5 bases). The V gene's germline CDR1 is SGHRS and CDR2 YFSETQ. V was pared by 4 bases and J by 2 bases, with 13 bases between. The CDR3 covers 16 residues. CDR3 residues: CASSITGPTYNSPLHF. CDR3 bases: TGCGCCAGCAGCATAACAGGTCCTACCTATAATTCACCCCTCCACTTT.

This CDR3 reads CASSQGGDYGYTF. CDR3 nucleotides: TGTGCCAGCTCACAGGGAGGGGACTATGGCTACACCTTC. This chain links TRBV18 with TRBJ1-2, with D possibly TRBD1 on 5 matching bases. Germline V gene sequence: CDR1 KGHSH, CDR2 LQKENI. The CDR3 sequence is 13 residues long. V shed 4 bases and J shed 3 bases, with 9 bases lying between them.

The V and J genes are TRBV2 and TRBJ1-3; a possible D gene is TRBD1 (5 bases). Trimming left V 7 bases short and J 15 bases short, with 16 bases between. The CDR3 covers 11 residues. Germline lookup yields CDR1 SNHLY and CDR2 FYNNEI. Here the CDR3 DNA reads TGTGCCAGCACAGTGGGGGGGACCGAATATTTT. This codes for CASTVGGTEYF.

The gene calls are TRBV4-3 and TRBJ2-7; the D gene is possibly TRBD1 (6 bases). The CDR3 covers 13 residues. The ends were cut back, 4 bases at V and 2 bases at J, with 9 bases in the middle. CDR1 and CDR2 from the germline V gene are LGHNA and YSLEER. The CDR3 protein is CASSRDIPYEQYF. In nucleotides, the CDR3 is TGCGCCAGCAGCCGGGACATTCCCTACGAGCAGTACTTC.

This clone was seen only once. The chain uses TRBV4-1 and TRBJ1-1, with D unclear. The length of the CDR3 is 15 residues. The germline V gene encodes CDR1 MGHRA and CDR2 YSYEKL. V dropped 0 bases and J dropped 1 base, with 9 bases sitting between them. The CDR3 DNA reads TGCGCCAGCAGCCAAGAAACCAACAGGAACACTGAAGCTTTCTTT. Encoded protein: CASSQETNRNTEAFF.

The chain has TRBV5-1 and TRBJ2-1; 7 bases are a match to TRBD2. The CDR3 is made up of 13 amino acids. The junction had 5 bases not matched to a gene; V was cut back by 3 bases and J by 8 bases. The V gene's germline CDR1 is SGHRS and CDR2 YFSETQ. DNA of the CDR3: TGCGCCAGCAGCTCGGGGGGTAGGGATGAGCAGTTCTTC. Amino acids: CASSSGGRDEQFF.

CDR3 residues: CASSPLLSGYTF. The CDR3 nucleotides are TGTGCCAGCAGCCCACTGTTGTCGGGCTACACCTTC. The chain couples TRBV7-9 to TRBJ1-2; D gene ambiguous. This CDR3 has 12 amino acids. Germline assignment: CDR1 SEHNR and CDR2 FQNEAQ (reference sequence). Trimming cost V 5 bases and J 8 bases, with 12 bases left between them.

The chain recombines TRBV9 with TRBJ2-5; the D is unclear. Germline assignment: CDR1 SGDLS and CDR2 YYNGEE. With 0 bases removed from V and 7 bases from J, the gap between germline ends came to 13 bases. This CDR3 has 14 amino acids. This CDR3 is CASSVDDSLGTQYF. The CDR3 DNA follows: TGTGCCAGCAGCGTAGACGATAGCCTCGGGACCCAGTACTTC. Looking up the rest from reference TRBV9 and TRBJ2-5 gives the full variable domain: DSGVTQTPKHLITATGQRVTLRCSPRSGDLSVYWYQQSLDQGLQFLIQYYNGEERAKGNILERFSAQQFPDLHSELNLSSLELGDSALYFCASSVDDSLGTQYFGPGTRLLVL.

This chain uses TRBV6-5 with TRBJ1-1; weak D call: TRBD1 (5 bases). This CDR3 is built from 14 residues. Trimming left V 5 bases short and J 0 bases short, with 10 bases between. CDR1 is MNHEY and CDR2 is SVGAGI in the germline V gene. Here the CDR3 DNA reads TGTGCCAGCAGTAGACAGAACTTGAACACTGAAGCTTTCTTT. Residues: CASSRQNLNTEAFF.

This chain connects TRBV15 to TRBJ2-5; a possible D gene is TRBD1 (5 bases). Germline CDR1 is LNHNV and CDR2 is YYDKDF (reference sequence). The CDR3 covers 15 residues. Deletions cut 3 bases from V and 0 bases from J, with 11 bases between. This CDR3 is CATSRTTEYQETQYF. In DNA, the CDR3 is TGTGCCACCAGCAGGACGACAGAATACCAAGAGACCCAGTACTTC.

The J gene is TRBJ1-2, the V gene TRBV14; D is undetermined. Trimming took 0 bases from V and 2 from J, leaving 7 bases between them. Germline CDR1 SGHDN, CDR2 FVKESK. The CDR3 is 14 residues long. This CDR3 is CASSQDFGNYGYTF. Written as DNA, the CDR3 is TGTGCCAGCAGCCAAGACTTCGGGAACTATGGCTACACCTTC.

V and J are TRBV27 and TRBJ1-1; 9 positions match TRBD1. J lost 5 bases, V lost 1 base, and 14 bases had no gene match. In germline, CDR1 is MNHEY, CDR2 SMNVEV (reference sequence). This CDR3 is 18 amino acids long. The CDR3 spells CASSLYGTGSGGRTEAFF. DNA for the CDR3: TGTGCCAGCAGTTTATACGGGACAGGGTCAGGCGGAAGGACTGAAGCTTTCTTT.